The 29 T cell receptor beta chains below all came from one sample that was sequenced in a study of graft-versus-host responses after intestinal transplantation. Only in-frame clones appear in the TCRdb table, and some are missing; sequencing was by immunoSEQ multiplex PCR. Found here are under 45,000 clones, approximately 95% of them singletons; the top ten hold less than 4.5%. The sequencing here drew on PBMCs, taken approximately 100 weeks after intestinal transplantation. The receptor source for this set is a human patient who received an intestinal transplant, so some T cells may come from the graft donor.

The chain is built from TRBV29-1 and TRBJ2-2, with no clear D. V was clipped by 1 base and J by 6 bases, with 6 bases between them. The CDR3 covers 12 residues. In germline, CDR1 is SQVTM, CDR2 ANQGSEA. The CDR3 bases are TGCAGCGTTGAAGTTGTCCCCGGGGAGCTGTTTTTT. Amino acids: CSVEVVPGELFF.

In its sample, this clone was seen once. This chain uses TRBV6-1 with TRBJ1-1; D not certain. The CDR3 spans 14 residues. The V end was cut by 6 bases, the J end by 4 bases, with 15 bases between. Germline values: CDR1 MNHNS, CDR2 SASEGT. The DNA of the CDR3 is TGTGCCAGCAGCCACGGAGGCCAGACCACTGAAGCTTTCTTT. Amino acids: CASSHGGQTTEAFF.

CDR3 nucleotides: TGTGCCAGCAGTGAAGGGGTGTCGTGGGATTGGGTGAGTCGGGCCAAAAACATTCAGTACTTC. Amino acid sequence: CASSEGVSWDWVSRAKNIQYF. The chain carries TRBV6-1 and TRBJ2-4; no firm D call. Trimming took off 1 base at V and 1 base at J, with 26 bases between the two ends. The V gene's germline CDR1 is MNHNS and CDR2 SASEGT. This CDR3 contains 21 residues.

This chain connects TRBV6-5 to TRBJ2-1; 9 positions agree with TRBD2. V gave up 2 bases and J gave up 9 bases; unmatched junction bases: 8. The germline V gene has CDR1 MNHEY and CDR2 SVGAGI. CDR3 length equals 15 residues. The DNA for the CDR3 is TGTGCCAGCAGTTACCGGCGGGGGGGTCCCGGTGAGCAGTTCTTC. The encoded protein is CASSYRRGGPGEQFF.

V and J are TRBV6-6 and TRBJ1-1; TRBD1 might be the D (5 bases). The CDR3 consists of 12 residues. Germline V lookup: CDR1 MNHNY, CDR2 SVGAGI (reference sequence). The V end lost 6 bases, the J end lost 2 bases, and 7 bases lay between the germline ends. CDR3 sequence reads: CASRGGNTEAFF. CDR3 bases: TGTGCCAGCAGGGGGGGAAACACTGAAGCTTTCTTT.

The chain combines TRBV7-3 with TRBJ1-1; D perhaps matches TRBD1 (5 bases). Germline V CDR1 and CDR2: SGHTA, FQGTGA. The CDR3 covers 14 residues. The germline V and J ends were trimmed by 6 bases and 5 bases, with 16 bases remaining between them. The chain's CDR3 is CASRRSGQGTEAFF. CDR3 DNA sequence: TGTGCCAGCAGGAGAAGTGGACAAGGTACTGAAGCTTTCTTT.

CDR3 coding DNA: TGTGCCACCACTGACCTTAACCGGGAAGAGACCCAGTACTTC. It yields the protein CATTDLNREETQYF. The gene calls are TRBV16 and TRBJ2-5; D not certain. The V end lost 10 bases, the J end lost 3 bases, and 18 bases lay between the germline ends. The CDR3 totals 14 residues. Germline loops: CDR1 KGHSY, CDR2 FQNENV.

The chain links TRBV6-5 to TRBJ2-1; possible D gene TRBD1, 5 bases. The CDR3 has 15 amino acids. V gave up 5 bases and J gave up 0 bases, with 11 bases separating them. Germline CDR1 MNHEY, CDR2 SVGAGI. The CDR3 coding sequence is TGTGCCAGCAGTCGACAGCGATACTCCTACAATGAGCAGTTCTTC. Its protein product is CASSRQRYSYNEQFF.

This chain connects TRBV7-6 to TRBJ2-2, with D possibly being TRBD1 or TRBD2 (5 bases each). The CDR3 loop spans 14 amino acids. Germline-derived CDR1 and CDR2 are SGHVS and FNYEAQ. V was trimmed by 5 bases and J by 5 bases, leaving 12 bases between them. CDR3: CASSRDGTTGELFF. In DNA form, the CDR3 reads TGTGCCAGCAGCCGGGACGGAACAACCGGGGAGCTGTTTTTT.

The rearrangement links TRBV5-4 to TRBJ2-5; maybe TRBD2 (5 bases). This CDR3 spans 15 amino acids. V lost 4 bases and J lost 1, with 14 bases in between. CDR1 and CDR2 (germline): SGHNT, YYREEE (reference sequence). The CDR3 spells CASSGQAGTQETQYF. Written as DNA, the CDR3 is TGTGCCAGCAGCGGTCAGGCGGGTACCCAAGAGACCCAGTACTTC.

The sample holds a few counts of this clone. The gene calls are TRBV4-2 and TRBJ1-6; the D gene is possibly TRBD1 (6 bases). Germline V gives CDR1 LGHNA, CDR2 YNFKEQ. With 1 base removed from V and 9 bases from J, the gap between germline ends came to 13 bases. The CDR3 spans 15 residues. The CDR3 spells CASSQAGDAASPLHF. The DNA for the CDR3 is TGTGCCAGCAGCCAAGCAGGGGACGCGGCTTCACCCCTCCACTTT.

As DNA, the CDR3 is TGTGCCAGCAGCTTTAGTGACATCCATTCACCCCTCCACTTT. This codes for CASSFSDIHSPLHF. V is TRBV11-1 and J is TRBJ1-6; D unresolved. The CDR3 is made up of 14 amino acids. Looked up from germline, CDR1 is SGHAT and CDR2 is FQDESV (reference sequence). Trimming took 3 bases from V and 8 from J, leaving 11 bases between them.

The chain employs TRBV19 and TRBJ2-4, with D possibly matching TRBD2 (5 bases). Trimming shortened V by 3 bases and J by 0 bases, and 21 bases separated the two germline ends. This CDR3 comprises 19 residues. Germline CDR1 reads LNHDA; CDR2 reads SQIVND (reference sequence). The CDR3 DNA reads as TGTGCCAGTAGTATTTCCACGGAATCGGGAATACTAGCCAAAAACATTCAGTACTTC. Translating it yields CASSISTESGILAKNIQYF.

The chain links TRBV19 to TRBJ2-4; weak D call: TRBD1 (5 bases). With 3 bases removed from V and 0 bases from J, the gap between germline ends came to 12 bases. There are 16 residues in the CDR3. Germline-derived CDR1 and CDR2 are LNHDA and SQIVND (reference sequence). The CDR3 spells CASSIGRALAKNIQYF. CDR3 DNA: TGTGCCAGTAGTATCGGCAGGGCGCTAGCCAAAAACATTCAGTACTTC.

This rearrangement joins TRBV11-2 to TRBJ2-1; no clear D. The germline V and J ends were trimmed by 5 bases and 7 bases, with 15 bases remaining between them. The CDR3 has 14 amino acids. Per germline, CDR1 SGHAT and CDR2 FQNNGV. CDR3 residues: CASSHYSLGNEQFF. Written as DNA, the CDR3 is TGTGCCAGCAGCCACTACTCGCTGGGGAATGAGCAGTTCTTC.

A single count supports this clone. V gene TRBV7-9 combines with J gene TRBJ2-2; 10 nucleotides align to TRBD2. Germline CDR1 and CDR2: SEHNR and FQNEAQ (reference sequence). The CDR3 is 16 amino acids. The V segment lost 5 bases and the J segment 4 bases; nucleotides outside the gene matches: 7. The CDR3 nucleotides read TGTGCCAGCAGCCCTCCCAGCGGGAGGGCCACCGGGGAGCTGTTTTTT. Translation: CASSPPSGRATGELFF.

The chain is built from TRBV7-2 and TRBJ1-2; 9 nucleotides match TRBD1. Per germline, CDR1 SGHTA and CDR2 FQGNSA. Trimming took 8 bases from V and 7 from J; bases not matched to a gene: 8. CDR3 length: 13 amino acids. The CDR3 is CASRPTGGGGYTF. CDR3 sequence (DNA): TGTGCCAGCCGACCGACAGGGGGGGGTGGCTACACCTTC. Full variable domain (missing parts from reference TRBV7-2 and TRBJ1-2): GAGVSQSPSNKVTEKGKDVELRCDPISGHTALYWYRQSLGQGLEFLIYFQGNSAPDKSGLPSDRFSAERTGGSVSTLTIQRTQQEDSAVYLCASRPTGGGGYTFGSGTRLTVV.

The V call is TRBV5-1, the J call TRBJ1-5; 9 bases fit TRBD1. CDR3 length: 14 amino acids. Germline V CDR1 and CDR2: SGHRS, YFSETQ. Trimming at V came to 4 bases and at J to 6 bases, leaving 5 bases not matched to a gene. In nucleotides, the CDR3 is TGCGCCAGCAGCAGGACGACAGGGGGTCAGCCCCAGCATTTT. This encodes CASSRTTGGQPQHF. Full variable domain (rest looked up from reference TRBV5-1 and TRBJ1-5): KAGVTQTPRYLIKTRGQQVTLSCSPISGHRSVSWYQQTPGQGLQFLFEYFSETQRNKGNFPGRFSGRQFSNSRSEMNVSTLELGDSALYLCASSRTTGGQPQHFGDGTRLSIL.

J is TRBJ2-5 and V is TRBV27, with TRBD1 identical over 11 bases. V was pared by 8 bases and J by 1 base, with 0 bases of the junction left unmatched. Germline V gene lookup returns CDR1 MNHEY and CDR2 SMNVEV (reference sequence). This CDR3 region has 13 residues. The CDR3 DNA sequence: TGTGCCAGCGGGACAGGGGGCCAAGAGACCCAGTACTTC. Translated: CASGTGGQETQYF.

The chain has TRBV12-2 and TRBJ2-2; the tabulated D call, TRBD2, remains unverified against the DNA. TRBV12-2 is flagged as a pseudogene. CDR3 length: 18 residues. The CDR3 region is CASRDRVGIAENTGELFF. For the CDR3, the DNA is TGTGCAAGTCGCGACCGGGTCGGGATCGCGGAAAACACCGGGGAGCTGTTTTTT.

The genes are TRBV7-9 and TRBJ2-1; D unclear. Trimming left V 1 base short and J 7 bases short, with 14 bases between. This CDR3 contains 15 residues. CDR1 and CDR2 from the germline V gene are SEHNR and FQNEAQ (reference sequence). CDR3 sequence reads: CASSLVRLLVNEQFF. CDR3 coding DNA: TGTGCCAGCAGCTTAGTCCGGCTGTTGGTAAATGAGCAGTTCTTC.

CDR3 nucleotide sequence: TGTGCCTGGAGGGCCGGGGGAGAGTACGAGCAGTACTTC. Amino acids: CAWRAGGEYEQYF. J is TRBJ2-7 and V is TRBV30; D perhaps matches TRBD2 (6 bases). V shed 3 bases and J shed 4 bases, with 13 bases lying between them. This CDR3 contains 13 residues. Germline V gene data show CDR1 as GTSNPN and CDR2 as SVGIG (reference sequence).

J is TRBJ1-5 and V is TRBV9; D is perhaps TRBD1 (5 bases). Germline CDR1 is SGDLS and CDR2 is YYNGEE. This CDR3 has 15 amino acids. V was shortened by 3 bases and J by 2 bases, with 12 bases between the two germline ends. CDR3 nucleotides: TGTGCCAGCAGCGCGCAGGGTGGGGGCAATCAGCCCCAGCATTTT. Translating it yields CASSAQGGGNQPQHF.

The J gene is TRBJ1-2, the V gene TRBV6-5; D is undetermined. The length of the CDR3 is 10 residues. Germline CDR1 reads MNHEY; CDR2 reads SVGAGI. Trimming pared 4 bases from V and 6 bases from J, leaving 3 bases between. Here the CDR3 reads CASSSNGYTF. CDR3 DNA sequence: TGTGCCAGCAGTTCTAATGGCTACACCTTC.

V usage is TRBV21-1 and J usage is TRBJ2-1; the table's D call TRBD2 went unverified against the DNA. TRBV21-1 represents a pseudogene. CDR3 length: 15 residues. CDR3 DNA: TGTGCCAGCGGATCGACTAGCGTAGCCTACAATGAGCAGTTCTTC. Translating gives CASGSTSVAYNEQFF.

The chain links TRBV7-9 to TRBJ1-1; 7 bases map to TRBD1. V lost 3 bases, J lost 6 bases, and 10 bases stayed unmatched. Germline values: CDR1 SEHNR, CDR2 FQNEAQ (reference sequence). The CDR3 has 15 residues. CDR3 sequence reads: CASSLATGSAPEAFF. In nucleotides, the CDR3 is TGTGCCAGCAGCTTGGCGACAGGGTCGGCGCCTGAAGCTTTCTTT.

This clone occurred a few times. This chain connects TRBV6-4 to TRBJ2-2; D ambiguous. This CDR3 contains 13 residues. Trimming left V 2 bases short and J 3 bases short, with 4 bases between. The V gene's germline CDR1 is MRHNA and CDR2 SNTAGT. This CDR3 reads CASSDGDTGELFF. The CDR3 DNA is TGTGCCAGCAGTGACGGGGACACCGGGGAGCTGTTTTTT.

The rearrangement links TRBV10-3 to TRBJ2-3, with 8 nucleotides matching TRBD2. This CDR3 comprises 18 residues. Germline loops: CDR1 ENHRY, CDR2 SYGVKD. V dropped 5 bases and J dropped 2; count of bases not matched to a gene: 15. The CDR3 region is CAISPQNLLAGNTDTQYF. The CDR3 nucleotides are TGTGCCATCAGTCCCCAAAACCTCCTAGCGGGCAACACAGATACGCAGTATTTT.

The chain's CDR3 is CASSRLDNVLTF. DNA of the CDR3: TGTGCCAGCAGCCGACTCGACAACGTCCTGACTTTC. The chain recombines TRBV5-6 with TRBJ2-6; D remains unclear. This CDR3 contains 12 residues. Germline V gene data show CDR1 as SGHDT and CDR2 as YYEEEE. V lost 4 bases, J lost 9 bases, and 8 bases lay in between.